Listed here is a single T cell receptor (beta chain). Its specificity is unknown. One entry per CDR3 protein results from TCRdb running MiXCR on the 5' RACE reads. The sample includes some 350,000 distinct CDR3 sequences, about 4% seen only once; the top ten take more than 20%. This sample was included in a study of T cells after yellow fever vaccination. V gave up 4 bases and J gave up 3 bases, with 14 bases separating them. Germline V gene data show CDR1 as SGHRS and CDR2 as YFSETQ. The CDR3 extends over 14 amino acids. General study results and limits: Weaker overall, the secondary response nonetheless peaked faster (day 5 versus 15).

The V call is TRBV5-1, the J call TRBJ2-7, with no clear D. This specimen was PBMCs, taken 5 days after the yellow fever booster vaccination. This sequence was found in a man younger than 35 who received the YFV17D yellow fever vaccine. CDR3: CASSPATARYEQYF. CDR3 nucleotide sequence: TGCGCCAGCAGCCCCGCGACGGCCCGCTACGAGCAGTACTTC.